This TCR beta chain is from a study of graft-versus-host responses after intestinal transplantation. Overall study findings and caveats: GvH clones turned up in recipient marrow; some had shown up first in ileum or blood.

This CDR3 region has 16 residues. Germline trimming cut 3 bases from V and 0 bases from J; bases unmatched to any gene: 5. Germline assignment: CDR1 SGDLS and CDR2 YYNGEE. Using immunoSEQ multiplex PCR, the repertoire was profiled, and TCRdb retains in-frame clones only, with some absent. This sample has tens of thousands of clones, with 85% to 90% found just once. On this clone: The antigen remains unidentified.

The origin of this receptor is a human donor who was the organ donor for an intestinal transplant. This rearrangement joins TRBV9 to TRBJ2-2, with 7 bases lining up with TRBD1. The specimen comprised unstimulated CD8+ T cells sorted from spleen or lymph node cells, sampled before transplant. In DNA form, the CDR3 reads TGTGCCAGCAGCGCGGGACAGAGGGCGAACACCGGGGAGCTGTTTTTT. It specifies CASSAGQRANTGELFF.